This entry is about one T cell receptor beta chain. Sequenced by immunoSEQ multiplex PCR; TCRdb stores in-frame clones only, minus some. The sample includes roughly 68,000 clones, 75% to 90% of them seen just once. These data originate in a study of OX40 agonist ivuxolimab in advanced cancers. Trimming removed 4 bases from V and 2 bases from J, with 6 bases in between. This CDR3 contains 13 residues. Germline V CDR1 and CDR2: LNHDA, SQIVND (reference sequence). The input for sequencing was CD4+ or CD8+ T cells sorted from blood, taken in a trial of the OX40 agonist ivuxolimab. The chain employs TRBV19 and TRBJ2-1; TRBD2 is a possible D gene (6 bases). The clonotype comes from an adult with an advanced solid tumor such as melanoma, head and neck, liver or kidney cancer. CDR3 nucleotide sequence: TGTGCCAGTAGTAGCGGGGCCTACAATGAGCAGTTCTTC. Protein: CASSSGAYNEQFF.